This T cell receptor (beta chain) is from a study of radiotherapy plus CTLA-4 blockade in lung cancer. The protocol was immunoSEQ multiplex PCR, while the TCRdb copy is restricted to in-frame clones and leaves out a portion. Among about 60,000 clones listed, roughly three quarters were seen once. V shed 6 bases and J 5 bases; nucleotides not matched to a gene: 3. The CDR3 has 14 residues. Germline V CDR1 and CDR2: MNHEY, SVGAGI. The sample here was peripheral blood, taken from a patient treated with radiotherapy plus ipilimumab. The rearrangement joins TRBV6-5 to TRBJ2-7, with TRBD2 identical over 14 bases. This clonotype was obtained from a human donor with non-small cell lung cancer who had a complete response to radiotherapy plus ipilimumab. The CDR3 DNA follows: TGTGCCAGCAGCCGGGGACTAGCGGGAGACGAGCAGTACTTC. Amino acids: CASSRGLAGDEQYF.